This TCR beta chain emerged from a study of cytomegalovirus exposure and HLA in healthy donors. Study-level points and caveats: Likely technical artifact: a cluster of highly shared sequence variants. Presence/absence analyses rested on an assumption that sequencing depth was roughly uniform across donors. What a later analysis showed was that several of the most significant clusters appeared linked to common viral pathogens. The study recorded over 150 TCR beta chains that were cytomegalovirus-associated.

In regard to this clone: As yet, its antigen is unknown.

Both 60 Vbeta primers and 13 Jbeta primers went into the PCR. The data were produced by immunoSEQ multiplex PCR, yet TCRdb's version contains in-frame clones alone and is incomplete. The sample contains approximately 93,000 clones, 60% to 80% of which appear only once. Germline V CDR1 and CDR2: SNHLY, FYNNEI. CDR3 length: 12 amino acids. The ends were cut back, 8 bases at V and 12 bases at J, with 17 bases in the middle. The sequence was obtained from a woman aged 40 to 49 in good health and CMV-seronegative. The genes are TRBV2 and TRBJ2-1; TRBD2 might be the D (6 bases). Sequencing was done on a sample of PBMCs. Here the CDR3 reads CASGDSGSRQFF. For the CDR3, the DNA is TGTGCCAGCGGGGACTCGGGAAGTCGGCAGTTCTTC.